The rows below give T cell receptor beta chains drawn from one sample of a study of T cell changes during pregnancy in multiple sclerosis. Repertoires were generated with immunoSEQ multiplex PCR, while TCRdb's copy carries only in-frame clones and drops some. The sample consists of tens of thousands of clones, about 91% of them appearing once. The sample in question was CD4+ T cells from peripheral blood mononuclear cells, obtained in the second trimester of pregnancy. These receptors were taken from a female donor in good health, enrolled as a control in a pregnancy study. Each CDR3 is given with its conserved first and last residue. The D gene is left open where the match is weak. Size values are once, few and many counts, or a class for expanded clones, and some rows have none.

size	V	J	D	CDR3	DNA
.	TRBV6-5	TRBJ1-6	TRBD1	CASRKLDRFNSPLHF	TGTGCCAGCAGGAAACTGGACAGGTTTAATTCACCCCTCCACTTT
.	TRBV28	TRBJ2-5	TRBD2	CASSPSGANTGEQYF	TGTGCCAGCAGTCCCAGCGGGGCCAATACTGGGGAGCAGTACTTC
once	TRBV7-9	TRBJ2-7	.	CASSLAATYEQYF	TGTGCCAGCTCATTAGCGGCAACCTACGAGCAGTACTTC
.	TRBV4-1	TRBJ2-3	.	CASSQAGTSTDTQYF	TGCGCCAGCAGCCAAGCGGGGACTAGCACAGATACGCAGTATTTT
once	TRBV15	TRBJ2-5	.	CATSRASLRETQYF	TGTGCCACCAGCAGGGCTAGTTTGCGAGAGACCCAGTACTTC
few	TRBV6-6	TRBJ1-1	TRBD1	CASWMQGGQNTEAFF	TGTGCCAGCTGGATGCAGGGGGGCCAGAACACTGAAGCTTTCTTT
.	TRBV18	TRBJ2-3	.	CASSPLSAGHSTDTQYF	TGTGCCAGCTCACCACTCTCAGCGGGCCATAGCACAGATACGCAGTATTTT
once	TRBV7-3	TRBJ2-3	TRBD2	CASSLRYGRDTQYF	TGTGCCAGCAGCTTAAGATACGGGAGGGATACGCAGTATTTT
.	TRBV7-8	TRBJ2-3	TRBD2	CASSSRTSGRGDTQYF	TGTGCCAGCAGCTCGCGGACTAGCGGGAGAGGGGATACGCAGTATTTT
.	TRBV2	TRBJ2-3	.	CASSEFYSSTDTQYF	TGTGCCAGCAGTGAATTTTACAGTAGCACAGATACGCAGTATTTT
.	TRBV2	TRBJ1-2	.	CASNREYGYTF	TGTGCCAGCAATCGCGAGTATGGCTACACCTTC
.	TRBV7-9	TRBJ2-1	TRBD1	CASSPTGTGYNEQFF	TGTGCCAGCAGTCCCACCGGGACAGGGTACAATGAGCAGTTCTTC
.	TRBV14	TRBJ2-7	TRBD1	CASSPLWGTGFYEQYF	TGTGCCAGCAGCCCCCTATGGGGGACAGGGTTCTACGAGCAGTACTTC
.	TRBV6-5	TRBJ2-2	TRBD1	CASSYSWTGGNGELFF	TGTGCCAGCAGTTACTCATGGACAGGGGGCAACGGGGAGCTGTTTTTT
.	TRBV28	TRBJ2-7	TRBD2	CASSPLPGGRTSGPYEQYF	TGTGCCAGCAGTCCCCTGCCAGGGGGCAGGACTAGCGGCCCCTACGAGCAGTACTTC
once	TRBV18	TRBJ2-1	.	CASSRGTGAGNEQFF	TGTGCCAGCTCACGCGGGACGGGAGCGGGCAATGAGCAGTTCTTC
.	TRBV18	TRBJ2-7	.	CASSPPPGGEQYF	TGTGCCAGCTCACCACCGCCCGGGGGTGAGCAGTACTTC
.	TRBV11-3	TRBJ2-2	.	CASSPGNTGELFF	TGTGCCAGCAGCCCAGGAAACACCGGGGAGCTGTTTTTT
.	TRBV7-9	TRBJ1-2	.	CASSLASTLQANYGYTF	TGTGCCAGCAGCTTAGCCTCGACTCTCCAAGCTAACTATGGCTACACCTTC
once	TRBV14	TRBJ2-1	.	CASGGSSLYNEQFF	TGTGCCAGCGGGGGGTCTAGCCTCTACAATGAGCAGTTCTTC
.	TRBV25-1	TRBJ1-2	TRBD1	CASSAEGGLGYGYTF	TGTGCCAGCAGTGCTGAAGGGGGCCTCGGCTATGGCTACACCTTC
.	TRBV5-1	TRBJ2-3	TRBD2	CASSKTGLAEFTDTQYF	TGCGCCAGCAGCAAAACGGGACTAGCGGAATTCACAGATACGCAGTATTTT
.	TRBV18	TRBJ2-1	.	CASSPPSTYNEQFF	TGTGCCAGCTCACCACCGAGTACCTACAATGAGCAGTTCTTC
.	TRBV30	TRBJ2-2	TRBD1	CAWSAGQAAGELFF	TGTGCCTGGAGTGCAGGACAGGCGGCCGGGGAGCTGTTTTTT
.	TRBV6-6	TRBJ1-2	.	CASSSTNYGYTF	TGTGCCAGCAGTTCTACTAACTATGGCTACACCTTC
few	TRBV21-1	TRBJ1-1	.	CASSNGEGRGGGKNTEAFF	TGTGCCAGCAGCAATGGTGAGGGGCGGGGAGGAGGTAAGAACACTGAAGCTTTCTTT
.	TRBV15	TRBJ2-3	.	CATSAGLSTDTQYF	TGTGCCACCAGCGCGGGGCTAAGCACAGATACGCAGTATTTT
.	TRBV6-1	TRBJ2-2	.	CASRHGSANTGELFF	TGTGCCAGCAGGCACGGCAGCGCGAACACCGGGGAGCTGTTTTTT